This T cell receptor beta chain was identified in a study of T cells after yellow fever vaccination (dated by TCRdb to between 2019 and 2020). For the wider study: Libraries from fractions with low cell numbers were prepared with the SMART-Seq v4 Ultra Low Input RNA kit. To track T-cell clones before and after primary and booster YFV17D yellow fever vaccination, bulk TCR alpha and beta repertoires were sequenced longitudinally. Two healthy male donors, one aged 18 to 30 and one aged 30 to 40 years, were included in the cohort. Blood was drawn at multiple timepoints before and after primary and secondary immunization, with bulk PBMC replicates and cell subsets isolated.

In the germline V gene, CDR1 corresponds to ENHRY and CDR2 to SYGVKD. V is shortened by 2 bases, J by 6 bases, and the region joining them spans 11 bases. The CDR3, from cysteine to phenylalanine, totals 13 residues. Only the CDR3 part of the read is kept: 39 bases, read in frame from the first base. Details on this clonotype: It has no known antigen specificity. Nothing much larger sits one base from this clone, and base qualities are not available.

Study-level results and caveats: The secondary T-cell response was found to be weaker but faster than the primary response, with a peak reached on day 5 rather than on day 15. After the booster, most of the clones that had expanded following primary vaccination were detected again (almost 98% of CD4 and 80% to 90% of CD8), which suggests that memory was broadly maintained. Because only two donors were included in the study, the extent to which the findings can be generalized is limited. A small fraction of clonotypes appeared in both the CD4 and CD8 compartments, likely as a result of convergent recombination. Computational filtering was required because FACS-sorted repertoires could contain abundant contaminating clonotypes from the bulk population.

Synthesis of TCR cDNA relied on 5'RACE template switching, a step that introduced a universal primer site along with unique molecular identifiers. cDNA synthesis was primed from both the TCR alpha and TCR beta constant segments. Library amplification used two PCR steps, and the second PCR step added sample barcodes and sequencing adapters. Sequencing of the libraries was done on either Illumina HiSeq 2500 (2x100 bp) or NovaSeq (2x150 bp). Under the source paper's analysis protocol: Reads were demultiplexed and collapsed into UMI consensus sequences with MIGEC, and V(D)J alignment was performed with MiXCR. Vaccine-responding clonotypes were identified with edgeR using replicate PBMC samples, with FDR below 0.01 and a log2 fold change above 5 up to day 15 being required. Each bulk clonotype received a CD4 or CD8 identity based on whether the sequenced CD4 or CD8 repertoire contained that clonotype at higher abundance. The public reads were reprocessed in TCRdb via fastp at Q25 and MiXCR, keeping in-frame beta chains. Rows with one shared CDR3 protein collapse into an entry with the most common genes and DNA. TCRdb's processing, not the authors', yielded these V and J calls. The sample table holds 500,000 to 650,000 distinct CDR3 sequences, of which 9% to 15% were seen once. 14% to 15% of the sample is taken by the ten largest.

This specimen's treatment or condition label, interpreted: live attenuated yellow fever vaccine strain. Two biological replicates of bulk PBMCs were collected at each blood-draw timepoint. PBMCs were isolated from peripheral blood using a standard Ficoll-Paque protocol. RNA was extracted with TriZol from bulk PBMCs, CD4 and CD8 fractions, and dextramer-positive and dextramer-negative fractions. Recombination connected TRBV10-3 to TRBJ2-7, with the D gene not confidently named. The input for sequencing was PBMCs, taken on the day of the yellow fever booster vaccination. The origin of this receptor is a man aged 30 to 45 who received the YFV17D yellow fever vaccine. This receptor has the CDR3 CAISEDGATEQYF. Read as DNA, the sequence is TGTGCCATCAGTGAGGATGGCGCGACCGAGCAGTACTTC.